The 10 T cell receptor beta chains below come from one sample, sequenced in a study of control samples from healthy donors and cancer patients. Clones were sequenced by immunoSEQ multiplex PCR, and TCRdb holds only the in-frame ones, with some missing. The repertoire has over 150,000 clones, 75% to 95% of them found once; the top ten carry 2% to 2.5%. Sequencing was done on a sample of blood. Source of these receptors: a woman aged 40 to 50 in good health.

The V gene is TRBV6-5, the J gene TRBJ1-1; D is unresolved. V shed 1 base and J shed 0 bases, with 6 bases lying between them. There are 14 residues in the CDR3. The V gene's germline CDR1 is MNHEY and CDR2 SVGAGI. The CDR3 DNA is TGTGCCAGCAGTTACTATAGTGTGAACACTGAAGCTTTCTTT. Residues: CASSYYSVNTEAFF.

On this clone itself: Other DNA sequences in this specimen translate into the identical CDR3. V usage is TRBV9 and J usage is TRBJ1-5; possibly TRBD1 for D (5 bases). Trimming shortened V by 3 bases and J by 4 bases, and 11 bases separated the two germline ends. Per the germline V gene, CDR1 is SGDLS and CDR2 is YYNGEE. The CDR3 has 14 residues. DNA of the CDR3: TGTGCCAGCAGCGGTACAGGAACGAATCAGCCCCAGCATTTT. Its translation: CASSGTGTNQPQHF.

This chain links TRBV10-1 with TRBJ1-3; D uncertain. CDR1 is WNHNN and CDR2 is SYGVQD in the germline V gene (reference sequence). V was trimmed by 2 bases and J by 4 bases, leaving 6 bases between them. The CDR3 runs 13 residues. The CDR3 protein is CASSETPGNTIYF. In DNA, the CDR3 is TGCGCCAGCAGTGAGACTCCAGGAAACACCATATATTTT.

The gene calls are TRBV21-1 and TRBJ1-5; no DNA check was done on the table's D call, TRBD1. TRBV21-1 is an annotated pseudogene. The CDR3 is made up of 15 amino acids. The CDR3 loop reads CASSKGGTDNQPQHF. For the CDR3, the DNA is TGTGCCAGCAGCAAAGGGGGGACAGATAATCAGCCCCAGCATTTT.

The rearrangement joins TRBV28 to TRBJ1-1; 8 bases are shared with TRBD1. The J segment lost 11 bases and the V segment lost 6 bases, leaving 8 bases of the junction unmatched. In germline, CDR1 is MDHEN, CDR2 SYDVKM. This CDR3 is built from 12 residues. The CDR3 nucleotides read TGTGCCAGCAGATATACAGGGGGTACGGCTTTCTTT. It is translated as CASRYTGGTAFF.

V and J are TRBV3-1 (or the pseudogene TRBV3-2) and TRBJ2-2; 8 bases align to TRBD2. The trim removed 6 bases at V and 6 bases at J, leaving 6 bases unmatched. This CDR3 contains 14 residues. The V gene's germline CDR1 is LGHDT and CDR2 YNNKEL (reference sequence). The CDR3 bases are TGTGCCAGCAGTGACGGACTAGCCCCCGGGGAGCTGTTTTTT. Amino acid sequence: CASSDGLAPGELFF.

V is TRBV2 and J is TRBJ1-3, with D uncertain. The CDR3 runs to 13 residues. V lost 1 base, J lost 4 bases, and 5 bases lay in between. Germline V lookup: CDR1 SNHLY, CDR2 FYNNEI. The CDR3 DNA follows: TGTGCCAGCAGTGAAGTTCCCGGAAACACCATATATTTT. Its translation: CASSEVPGNTIYF.

This clone came up once. This rearrangement joins TRBV18 to TRBJ2-5, with TRBD2 matching over 8 bases. Germline trimming cut 6 bases from V and 6 bases from J; bases unmatched to any gene: 9. Germline CDR1 and CDR2: KGHSH and LQKENI. The CDR3 totals 14 residues. CDR3 DNA: TGTGCCAGCTCGAACCCGGGGGGGAAGCAGACCCAGTACTTC. It yields the protein CASSNPGGKQTQYF.

The chain is built from TRBV21-1 and TRBJ1-1; TRBD1, the D gene given by the table, was not confirmed from the DNA. TRBV21-1 is assigned pseudogene status. The CDR3 has 15 amino acids. The CDR3 reads CASGQTGTRVTEAFF. CDR3 DNA: TGTGCCAGCGGACAGACAGGGACAAGGGTGACTGAAGCTTTCTTT.

The gene calls are TRBV7-2 and TRBJ2-3; D uncertain. Per germline, CDR1 SGHTA and CDR2 FQGNSA. Trimming pared 0 bases from V and 0 bases from J, leaving 7 bases between. The length of the CDR3 is 15 residues. CDR3 coding DNA: TGTGCCAGCAGCTTAGCGCAGCTCAGCACAGATACGCAGTATTTT. It translates to CASSLAQLSTDTQYF.